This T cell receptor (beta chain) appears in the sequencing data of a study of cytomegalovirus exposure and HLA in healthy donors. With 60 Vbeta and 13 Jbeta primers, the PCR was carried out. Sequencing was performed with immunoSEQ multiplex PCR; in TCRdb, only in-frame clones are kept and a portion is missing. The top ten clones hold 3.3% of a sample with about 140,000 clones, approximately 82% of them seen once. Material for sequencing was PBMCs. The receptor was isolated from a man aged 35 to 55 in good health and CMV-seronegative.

CDR3 in DNA: TGTGCCAGCAGTTACTCGGGACTCGATGGCTACACCTTC. It encodes CASSYSGLDGYTF. The chain links TRBV6-5 to TRBJ1-2; possible D gene TRBD1, 5 bases. The CDR3 is made up of 13 amino acids. V was trimmed by 0 bases and J by 6 bases, leaving 8 bases between them. CDR1 MNHEY and CDR2 SVGAGI come from the germline V gene.